These 4 T cell receptor beta chains came from one sample sequenced in a study of shared clonotypes between healthy human individuals. The protocol was immunoSEQ multiplex PCR, while the TCRdb copy is restricted to in-frame clones and leaves out a portion. The sample includes about 2.4 million clones, approximately 94% of them seen just once. Sequencing used naive CD4+ T cells from PBMCs. The subset is: CD45RA+ positively selected. The receptors were sampled from a man aged 18 to 29 in good health. Some clones in this sample may be carry-over from other donors' samples.

A word on this clone: Other DNA sequences of this sample code for an identical CDR3. The J gene is TRBJ2-1, the V gene TRBV29-1; D uncertain. Germline V gives CDR1 SQVTM, CDR2 ANQGSEA. V shed 1 base and J shed 8 bases, with 9 bases lying between them. The CDR3 totals 12 residues. CDR3 loop: CSVEGVLDEQFF. CDR3 in DNA: TGCAGCGTTGAAGGGGTCCTCGATGAGCAGTTCTTC.

This rearrangement joins TRBV18 to TRBJ2-2; tentatively, D is TRBD1 or TRBD2 (5 bases each). Germline CDR1 reads KGHSH; CDR2 reads LQKENI. V lost 1 base, J lost 6 bases, and 12 bases lay in between. This CDR3 has 15 residues. CDR3 region: CASSPLTGTAGELFF. The CDR3 coding sequence is TGTGCCAGCTCACCACTGACGGGGACGGCCGGGGAGCTGTTTTTT.

This clone was seen more than once but under ten times. Other DNA variants within this sample encode the same CDR3. The gene calls are TRBV5-6 and TRBJ2-3; no reliable D call. This CDR3 has 13 residues. Looked up from germline, CDR1 is SGHDT and CDR2 is YYEEEE. V was clipped by 2 bases and J by 0 bases, with 4 bases between them. The CDR3 sequence: CASSLTSTDTQYF. CDR3 coding DNA: TGTGCCAGCAGCTTAACTAGCACAGATACGCAGTATTTT.

This chain connects TRBV5-5 to TRBJ2-2; 11 bases agree with TRBD2. The germline gives CDR1 SGHKS, CDR2 YYEKEE (reference sequence). The CDR3 totals 20 residues. With 2 bases clipped from V and 1 base from J, the junction kept 13 bases outside the gene matches. The CDR3 region is CASSFAGLAGPGRNTGELFF. The CDR3 DNA sequence: TGTGCCAGCAGCTTTGCAGGACTAGCGGGTCCCGGGAGGAACACCGGGGAGCTGTTTTTT. The full variable domain, its missing parts supplied by reference TRBV5-5 and TRBJ2-2, is DAGVTQSPTHLIKTRGQQVTLRCSPISGHKSVSWYQQVLGQGPQFIFQYYEKEERGRGNFPDRFSARQFPNYSSELNVNALLLGDSALYLCASSFAGLAGPGRNTGELFFGEGSRLTVL.